This T cell receptor beta chain was observed in a study of blood T cell repertoires in COVID-19. Study details: COVID-19 samples, acute and convalescent, were from the United States, Italy and Spain. PBMCs, B-cell-depleted T cells, or T cells provided the cDNA or gDNA that made up the material.

With 5 bases clipped from V and 3 bases from J, the junction kept 7 bases outside the gene matches. This CDR3 region has 14 residues. The V gene's germline CDR1 is LNHDA and CDR2 SQIVND (reference sequence). Original processing methods: Researchers report that nucleated cell counts were estimated from reference gene primer amplification. Assay: immunoSEQ multiplex PCR; the TCRdb copy retains only in-frame clones and omits some. V, J and clone size reflect that table, while D and trimming were determined from the DNA. Seen here are roughly 78,000 clones, roughly 83% observed once, and the top ten hold 15% to 20%.

Material for sequencing was peripheral blood. The TCR sequence derives from a woman older than 75 with acute or convalescent COVID-19. V and J are TRBV19 and TRBJ2-7, with TRBD2 identical over 7 bases. CDR3 nucleotide sequence: TGTGCCAGTAGTGTCCAAGCGGGAATCTACGAGCAGTACTTC. This gives the protein CASSVQAGIYEQYF.